This entry lists 6 T cell receptor beta chains sequenced from one sample in a study of blood T cell repertoires in COVID-19. The protocol was immunoSEQ multiplex PCR, while the TCRdb copy is restricted to in-frame clones and leaves out a portion. The sample contains 250,000 to 300,000 clones, 84% of which appear only once. Sequenced sample: PBMCs or T cells enriched from blood (not recorded which). The receptor source for this set is a man aged 50-59 years who had recovered from COVID-19.

The chain recombines TRBV19 with TRBJ2-2; D is uncertain. The CDR3 is made up of 12 amino acids. V dropped 6 bases and J dropped 6 bases, with 8 bases sitting between them. CDR1 and CDR2 from the germline V gene are LNHDA and SQIVND (reference sequence). CDR3 nucleotides: TGTGCCAGTAGCTCCCCCCCCGGGGAGCTGTTTTTT. This gives the protein CASSSPPGELFF.

This rearrangement joins TRBV25-1 to TRBJ2-2; D is unclear. Germline CDR1 and CDR2: MGHDK and SYGVNS. The CDR3 loop spans 14 amino acids. Trimming cost V 4 bases and J 4 bases, with 10 bases left between them. The CDR3 coding sequence is TGTGCCAGCAGTGCCCGATCCAGCACCGGGGAGCTGTTTTTT. Residues: CASSARSSTGELFF.

The chain is built from TRBV6-5 and TRBJ2-5; 9 bases are shared with TRBD2. The CDR3 is 16 amino acids. Germline CDR1 is MNHEY and CDR2 is SVGAGI. Trimming cost V 0 bases and J 5 bases; bases outside gene matches: 7. The CDR3: CASSYSWREGRETQYF. For the CDR3, the DNA is TGTGCCAGCAGTTACTCATGGCGGGAGGGCCGTGAGACCCAGTACTTC.

A note on this clone: The sample contains more than one DNA sequence encoding this CDR3. The chain recombines TRBV18 with TRBJ2-7; TRBD2 might be the D (6 bases). Trimming shortened V by 3 bases and J by 2 bases, and 8 bases separated the two germline ends. CDR3 length: 13 amino acids. Germline lookup yields CDR1 KGHSH and CDR2 LQKENI. The CDR3 protein is CASSPGLTYEQYF. DNA of the CDR3: TGTGCCAGCTCACCGGGACTTACCTACGAGCAGTACTTC.

As DNA, the CDR3 is TGCGCCAGCAGCCTATACTCGGACAGGAATAACTATGGCTACACCTTC. This sequence encodes CASSLYSDRNNYGYTF. The chain recombines TRBV4-1 with TRBJ1-2, with TRBD1 matching over 7 bases. The length of the CDR3 is 16 residues. In germline, CDR1 is MGHRA, CDR2 YSYEKL. V lost 4 bases to trimming and J lost 1 base; unmatched junction nucleotides: 9.

The chain recombines TRBV5-6 with TRBJ1-5; no definite D call. The germline V and J ends were trimmed by 0 bases and 5 bases, with 9 bases remaining between them. This CDR3 has 14 amino acids. Germline V gene sequence: CDR1 SGHDT, CDR2 YYEEEE. DNA of the CDR3: TGTGCCAGCAGCTTGGGGAGGGTTTATCAGCCCCAGCATTTT. It is translated as CASSLGRVYQPQHF.